Here is one T cell receptor (beta chain) with its context. Its antigen is not known. In the same sample, other DNA sequences code for this CDR3. The entry originates in a study of persistence of HIV-infected CD4 T cells. Study information: Donors had been on suppressive ART for a median of 8 years. Multiple blood draws of up to about 200 mL, except a couple of donors with single leukapheresis. General study findings and limits: Antigen-responding cells were enriched for degenerate expanded CDR3beta sequences.

Germline V gives CDR1 MNHEY, CDR2 SVGEGT. The V and J ends lost 2 bases and 0 bases respectively, with 11 bases between them. This CDR3 has 16 amino acids. Sequencing used immunoSEQ version 4 in survey mode. Genomic DNA was diluted to around 10 ng/uL, up to 1 ug per sample. Assay: immunoSEQ multiplex PCR; the TCRdb copy retains only in-frame clones and omits some. The table records about 43,000 clones, around 92% of them present only once. Anti-CD3/anti-CD28 beads served as a nonspecific positive control stimulus. Sorting of responding CD4+ T cells relied on upregulated CD40 ligand together with CD69. Here the sequenced sample was CD4+ T cells sorted from PBMCs after approximately 20-hour stimulation, taken from a patient who received antiretroviral therapy. The sequence was obtained from an adult man with HIV who was CMV-seropositive. The rearrangement joins TRBV6-2 or TRBV6-3 to TRBJ1-3, with D unclear. For the CDR3, the DNA is TGTGCCAGCAGTTACAGAGGGTATATCTCTGGAAACACCATATATTTT. Encoded protein: CASSYRGYISGNTIYF.